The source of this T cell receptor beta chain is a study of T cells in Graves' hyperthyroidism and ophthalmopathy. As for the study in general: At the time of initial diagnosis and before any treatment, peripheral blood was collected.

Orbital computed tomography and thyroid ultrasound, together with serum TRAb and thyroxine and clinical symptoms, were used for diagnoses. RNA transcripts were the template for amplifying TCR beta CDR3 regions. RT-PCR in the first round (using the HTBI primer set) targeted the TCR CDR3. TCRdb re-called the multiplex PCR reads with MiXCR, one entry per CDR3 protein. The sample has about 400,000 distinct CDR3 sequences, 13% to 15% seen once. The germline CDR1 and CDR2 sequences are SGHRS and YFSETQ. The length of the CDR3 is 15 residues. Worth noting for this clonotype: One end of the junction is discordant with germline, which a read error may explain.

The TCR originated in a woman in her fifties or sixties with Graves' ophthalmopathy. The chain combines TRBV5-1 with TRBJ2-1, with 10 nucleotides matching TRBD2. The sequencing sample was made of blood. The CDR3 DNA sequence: TGTGCCAGCAGCTCCGGCAGCCTAGCGGGAGATGAGCAGTTCTTC. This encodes CASSSGSLAGDEQFF.